The present entry profiles one T cell receptor beta chain with its context. What it recognizes is unknown. The sample holds other DNA sequences that translate to the same CDR3. The sample belongs to a study of T cells in localized non-small cell lung cancer. Using immunoSEQ multiplex PCR, the repertoire was profiled, and TCRdb retains in-frame clones only, with some absent. The top ten hold about 6.6% of the sample, which has tens of thousands of clones, 85% to 90% seen once. Deletions cut 4 bases from V and 2 bases from J, with 10 bases between. Germline V gene lookup returns CDR1 MNHEY and CDR2 SVGAGI. The CDR3 is 14 amino acids. General study points: Heterogeneity remains possible, as sequencing covered one tumor region only. Greater blood T cell density accompanied longer overall survival. Within adjacent lung there appeared a median 57 of the top 100 tumor clones. Uninvolved adjacent lung had the highest recorded T cell clonality, with tumor below it.

The clonotype comes from a woman aged 18-49 years with stage III lung adenocarcinoma. The chain joins TRBV6-5 to TRBJ2-3; weak D call: TRBD1 (5 bases). Sequences were derived from peripheral blood, sampled before any cancer treatment. This CDR3 is CASSWGSSTDTQYF. CDR3 sequence (DNA): TGTGCCAGCAGTTGGGGCTCTTCCACAGATACGCAGTATTTT.